This T cell receptor (beta chain) derives from a study of vaccination and CD4 T cells after COVID-19. Overall study: Ranging from 14 to 241, the interval between dose two and post-vaccine sampling had a median of approximately 67 days. For control cultures, the treatment was a CEFX pool, an HIV-1 Nef pool, or no peptide.

Sequence data for DNA of cultured CD4+ T cells were generated by the Oncomine TCR Beta short-read assay. Genomic DNA was taken out of cultured CD4+ T cells by extraction. Each CDR3 protein gets one entry after TCRdb re-called the PCR reads with MiXCR. This table has approximately 12,000 distinct CDR3 sequences, around 41% appearing once. Treatment in this sample: approximately nine-day PBMC culture with coronavirus spike peptide pools or control peptides (ViraFEST assay). Comment on this clonotype: Its antigen is undetermined.

This CDR3 is 14 amino acids long. Trimming shortened V by 9 bases and J by 7 bases, and 19 bases separated the two germline ends. The germline gives CDR1 SNHLY, CDR2 FYNNEI. The sequence came from a human donor with COVID-19. The chain employs TRBV2 and TRBJ1-5, with unresolved D. The sequenced sample was cultured CD4+ T cells from blood. CDR3 DNA: TGTGCCAGTAATATGGTCGGACGAGGACAGCCCCAGCATTTT. Amino acids: CASNMVGRGQPQHF.